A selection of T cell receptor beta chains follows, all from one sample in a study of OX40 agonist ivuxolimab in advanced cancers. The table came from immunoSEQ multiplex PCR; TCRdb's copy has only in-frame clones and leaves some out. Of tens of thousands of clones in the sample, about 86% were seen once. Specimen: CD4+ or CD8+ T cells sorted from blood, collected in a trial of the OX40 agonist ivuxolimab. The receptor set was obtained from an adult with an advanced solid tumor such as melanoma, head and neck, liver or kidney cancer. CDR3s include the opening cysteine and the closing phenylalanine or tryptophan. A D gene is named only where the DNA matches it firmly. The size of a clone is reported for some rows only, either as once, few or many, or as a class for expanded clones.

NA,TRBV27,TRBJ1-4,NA,TGTGCCAGCAGGTACCATGAAAAACTGTTTTTT,CASRYHEKLFF
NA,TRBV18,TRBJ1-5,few,TGTGCCAGCTCACCACTAAGGGATGATCAGCCCCAGCATTTT,CASSPLRDDQPQHF
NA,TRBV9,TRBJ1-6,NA,TGTGCCAGCAGCGTAGGAGGAGGAATGCGCCCCCTCCACTTT,CASSVGGGMRPLHF
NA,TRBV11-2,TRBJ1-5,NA,TGTGCCAGCAGCTTAGACGTCAATCAGCCCCAGCATTTT,CASSLDVNQPQHF
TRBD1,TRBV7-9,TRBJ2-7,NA,TGTGCCAGCAGCTCTACAGGGGTTACCTACGAGCAGTACTTC,CASSSTGVTYEQYF
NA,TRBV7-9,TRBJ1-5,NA,TGTGCCAGCAGCTTAGAGAATCAGCCCCAGCATTTT,CASSLENQPQHF
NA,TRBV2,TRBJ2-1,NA,TGTGCCAGCACCGAGCGAAGCAATGAGCAGTTCTTC,CASTERSNEQFF
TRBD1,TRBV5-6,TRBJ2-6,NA,TGTGCCAGCACTTCCAGGGGGCGCACTGGGGCCAACGTCCTGACTTTC,CASTSRGRTGANVLTF
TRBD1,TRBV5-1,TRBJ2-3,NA,TGCGCCAGCAGCCCCGGGACAGGGGTAAATACGCAGTATTTT,CASSPGTGVNTQYF
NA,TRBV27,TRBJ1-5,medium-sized,TGTGCCAGTCAGGGTTATGGTAATCAGCCCCAGCATTTT,CASQGYGNQPQHF
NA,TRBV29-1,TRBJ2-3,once,TGCAGCGCAGTAGGTACAGATACGCAGTATTTT,CSAVGTDTQYF
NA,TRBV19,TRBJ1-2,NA,TGTGCCAGTAGCTGGGATAGCTATGGCTACACCTTC,CASSWDSYGYTF
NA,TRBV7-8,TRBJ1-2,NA,TGTGCCAGCAGCCCTACAGAGAGTCCTTACACCTTC,CASSPTESPYTF
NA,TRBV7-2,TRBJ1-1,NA,TGTGCCAGTTCCGTCCCGGGGTTAAACACTGAAGCTTTCTTT,CASSVPGLNTEAFF
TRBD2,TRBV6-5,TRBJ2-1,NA,TGTGCCAGCAGTGGATCCAGCGGGGGGGCAGACGAGCAGTTCTTC,CASSGSSGGADEQFF
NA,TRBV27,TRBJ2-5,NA,TGTGCCAGCGGGTCAGGCTCCCGGGGGGAGACCCAGTACTTC,CASGSGSRGETQYF
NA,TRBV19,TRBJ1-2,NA,TGTGCCAGTGGAGGGTTGGGCTATGGCTACACCTTC,CASGGLGYGYTF
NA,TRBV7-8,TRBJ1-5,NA,TGTGCCAGCAGCTTATTCGACATCTATAGCAATCAGCCCCAGCATTTT,CASSLFDIYSNQPQHF
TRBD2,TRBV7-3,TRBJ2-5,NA,TGTGCCAGCAGCCTAAATCCGGGACTACCACAAGAGACCCAGTACTTC,CASSLNPGLPQETQYF
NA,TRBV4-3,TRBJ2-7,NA,TGCGCCAGCAGCCTTAGCGTTAGCTCCTACGAGCAGTACTTC,CASSLSVSSYEQYF
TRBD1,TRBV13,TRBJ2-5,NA,TGTGCCAGCAGCTTACGCACAGGGGCGGAGACCCAGTACTTC,CASSLRTGAETQYF
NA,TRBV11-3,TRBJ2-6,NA,TGTGCCAGCAGCCAGGGGGGGAGAGGGGCCAACGTCCTGACTTTC,CASSQGGRGANVLTF
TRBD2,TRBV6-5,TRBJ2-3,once,TGTGCCAGCAGTTACGCGGGAGTCACAGATACGCAGTATTTT,CASSYAGVTDTQYF
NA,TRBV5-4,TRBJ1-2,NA,TGTGCCAGCAGCCCTGGTCGGGGTCAGGACACCTTC,CASSPGRGQDTF
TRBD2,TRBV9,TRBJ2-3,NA,TGTGCCAGCAGCACACCTCGCCGGCGGGAGGGCCCGATAGATACGCAGTATTTT,CASSTPRRREGPIDTQYF
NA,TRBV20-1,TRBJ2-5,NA,TGCAGTGCTTATACAGGGCCTTCAGAGTACTTC,CSAYTGPSEYF
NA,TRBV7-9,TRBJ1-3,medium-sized,TGTGCCAGCAGCTTAGTAGCTGGCCTCCCGGGAAACACCATATATTTT,CASSLVAGLPGNTIYF
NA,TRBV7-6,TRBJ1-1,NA,TGTGCCAGCAGCTTAGCGCGTGACGGGCCTACTGAAGCTTTCTTT,CASSLARDGPTEAFF
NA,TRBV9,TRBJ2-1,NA,TGTGCCAGCAGCGCCCCGAGGACCTACAATGAGCAGTTCTTC,CASSAPRTYNEQFF
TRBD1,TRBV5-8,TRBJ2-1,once,TGTGCCAGCAGCTATGGGACAGGGGGGCCCAATGAGCAGTTCTTC,CASSYGTGGPNEQFF
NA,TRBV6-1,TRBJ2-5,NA,TGTGCCAGCAGTGAGGTGTTTAACCAAGAGACCCAGTACTTC,CASSEVFNQETQYF
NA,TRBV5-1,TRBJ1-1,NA,TGCGCCAGCACAATTTACGCGGGAATGACGACTGAAGCTTTCTTT,CASTIYAGMTTEAFF
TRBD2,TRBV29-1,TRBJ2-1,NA,TGCAGCGTAGCGGGGAGCTCCTACAATGAGCAGTTCTTC,CSVAGSSYNEQFF
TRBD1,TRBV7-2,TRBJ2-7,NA,TGTGCCAGCAGCTTCGCTACCGGGACAGGGGGCCACGAGCAGTACTTC,CASSFATGTGGHEQYF
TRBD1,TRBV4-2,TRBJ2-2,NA,TGTGCCAGCAGCCCACGTTCAGGGGGCGGAACGAACACCGGGGAGCTGTTTTTT,CASSPRSGGGTNTGELFF
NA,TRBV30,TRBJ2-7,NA,TGTGCCTACACCGGGACATCCCTCTACGAGCAGTACTTC,CAYTGTSLYEQYF
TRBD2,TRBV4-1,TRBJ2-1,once,TGCGCCAGCAGCCAACCTCTAGCGGGGGCCACCTACAATGAGCAGTTCTTC,CASSQPLAGATYNEQFF
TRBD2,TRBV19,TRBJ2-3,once,TGTGCCAGTAGTACTCTTACTAGCGGGAGGTCAGATACGCAGTATTTT,CASSTLTSGRSDTQYF
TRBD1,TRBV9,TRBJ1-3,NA,TGTGCCAGCAGCGCCGGGACAGGGGCTGGAAACACCATATATTTT,CASSAGTGAGNTIYF
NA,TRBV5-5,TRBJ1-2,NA,TGTGCCAGCAGCTTGGCCGTAGCAGACCGTGGCTACACCTTC,CASSLAVADRGYTF
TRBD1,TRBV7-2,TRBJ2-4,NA,TGTGCCAGCAGCTTAGCGTGGCCAGGGGGAAGAGAAATATACATTCAGTACTTC,CASSLAWPGGREIYIQYF
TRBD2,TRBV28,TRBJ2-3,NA,TGTGCCAGCAGATCCCTAGCGGGACTGTACACAGATACGCAGTATTTT,CASRSLAGLYTDTQYF
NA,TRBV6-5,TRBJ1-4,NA,TGTGCCAGCAGTTACGTTATTGGGGAAAAACTGTTTTTT,CASSYVIGEKLFF
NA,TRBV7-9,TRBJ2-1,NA,TGTGCCAGCAGCCCTCGATCGACCCCCTACAATGAGCAGTTCTTC,CASSPRSTPYNEQFF
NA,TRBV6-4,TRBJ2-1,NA,TGTGCCAGCAGTGACTCATCCCCGCTCGGTGAGCAGTTCTTC,CASSDSSPLGEQFF
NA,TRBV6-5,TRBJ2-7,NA,TGTGCCAGCAGTTTACGAGTCCCCTACGAGCAGTACTTC,CASSLRVPYEQYF
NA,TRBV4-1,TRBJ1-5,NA,TGCGCCAGCAGCCAGACCTTAATCGACGGGACCCAGCATTTT,CASSQTLIDGTQHF
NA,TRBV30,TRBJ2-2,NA,TGTGCCTGGAATCCTCTCATAGGGTCGCGGGAGCTGTTTTTT,CAWNPLIGSRELFF
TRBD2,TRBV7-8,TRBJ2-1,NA,TGTGCCAGCAGCTTGGGCGAAAGCGGGAGACGGGATGAGCAGTTCTTC,CASSLGESGRRDEQFF
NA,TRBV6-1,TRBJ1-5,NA,TGTGCCAGCAGTGAAGAATGGGGGGTAGGCAATCAGCCCCAGCATTTT,CASSEEWGVGNQPQHF
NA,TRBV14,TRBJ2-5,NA,TGTGCCAGCAGCCAAGTCTTAGGCAGACAAGAGACCCAGTACTTC,CASSQVLGRQETQYF
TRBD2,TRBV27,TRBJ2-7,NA,TGTGCCAGCAGTGTAACTAGCGGGGGGACCTACGAGCAGTACTTC,CASSVTSGGTYEQYF
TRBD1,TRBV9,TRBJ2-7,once,TGTGCCAGCAGCCCCGGACAGGGGGGGACCTACGAGCAGTACTTC,CASSPGQGGTYEQYF